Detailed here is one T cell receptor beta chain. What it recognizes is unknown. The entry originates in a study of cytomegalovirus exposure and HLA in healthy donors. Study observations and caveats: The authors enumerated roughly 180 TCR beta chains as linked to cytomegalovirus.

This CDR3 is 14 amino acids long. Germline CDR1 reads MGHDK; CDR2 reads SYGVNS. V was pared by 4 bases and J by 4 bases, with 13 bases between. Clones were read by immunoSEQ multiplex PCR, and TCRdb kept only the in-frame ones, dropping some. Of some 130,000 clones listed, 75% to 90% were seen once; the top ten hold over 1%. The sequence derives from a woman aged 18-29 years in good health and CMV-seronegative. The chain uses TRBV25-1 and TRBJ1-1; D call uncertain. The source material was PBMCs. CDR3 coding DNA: TGTGCCAGCAGTGCGCAATTTTCGAGCACTGAAGCTTTCTTT. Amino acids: CASSAQFSSTEAFF. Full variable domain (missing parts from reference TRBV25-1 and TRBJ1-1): EADIYQTPRYLVIGTGKKITLECSQTMGHDKMYWYQQDPGMELHLIHYSYGVNSTEKGDLSSESTVSRIRTEHFPLTLESARPSHTSQYLCASSAQFSSTEAFFGQGTRLTVV.